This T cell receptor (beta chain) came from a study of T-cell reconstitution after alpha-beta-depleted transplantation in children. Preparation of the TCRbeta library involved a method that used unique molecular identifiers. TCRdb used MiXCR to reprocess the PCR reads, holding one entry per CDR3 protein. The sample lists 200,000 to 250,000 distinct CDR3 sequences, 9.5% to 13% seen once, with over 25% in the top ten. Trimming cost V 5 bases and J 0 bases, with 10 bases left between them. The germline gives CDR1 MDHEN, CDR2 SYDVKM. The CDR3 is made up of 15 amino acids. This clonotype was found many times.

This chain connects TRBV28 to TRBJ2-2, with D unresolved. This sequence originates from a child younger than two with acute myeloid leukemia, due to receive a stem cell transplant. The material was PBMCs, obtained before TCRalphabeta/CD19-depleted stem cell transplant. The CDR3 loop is CASSTLGTNTGELFF. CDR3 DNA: TGTGCCAGCAGTACCCTGGGTACGAACACCGGGGAGCTGTTTTTT.